This T cell receptor (beta chain) derives from a study of blood T cell repertoires in COVID-19. Turning to the study itself: The samples span acute and convalescent COVID-19 from the United States, Italy and Spain. The analysed material was cDNA or gDNA that came from T cells, B-cell-depleted T cells, or PBMCs.

In the authors' workflow: Estimated nucleated cell counts came from reference gene primer amplification. Using immunoSEQ multiplex PCR, the repertoire was profiled, and TCRdb retains in-frame clones only, with some absent. V, J and clone size are taken as reported in that table, and D and trimming were inferred from the DNA itself. The sample carries more than 200,000 clones, 88% recorded once. Input material: peripheral blood. This clonotype was sampled from a woman aged 55-69 years with acute or convalescent COVID-19.

The CDR3 here is CSASSGIGETQYF. CDR3 sequence (DNA): TGCAGTGCTAGTTCGGGGATCGGAGAGACCCAGTACTTC. The V gene is TRBV20-1, the J gene TRBJ2-5; D is possibly TRBD2 (5 bases). From germline, CDR1 is DFQATT and CDR2 SNEGSKA (reference sequence). This CDR3 is built from 13 residues. V lost 3 bases to trimming and J lost 4 bases, with 12 bases between them.